One sample yielded the 14 T cell receptor beta chains listed below, sequenced in a study of blood T cell repertoires in COVID-19. The method was immunoSEQ multiplex PCR; TCRdb's version includes in-frame clones alone and lacks a portion of them. This table holds approximately 130,000 clones, roughly 86% found once. The source material was peripheral blood. The receptors come from a human donor in a cohort sampled during active COVID-19.

This chain links TRBV7-2 with TRBJ1-5; D gene uncertain. CDR3 length: 15 amino acids. Germline V gene lookup returns CDR1 SGHTA and CDR2 FQGNSA. Between the trimmed V and J ends, which lost 1 base and 4 bases, there was a span of 11 bases. As DNA, the CDR3 is TGTGCCAGCAGCTTAGACAGCTCCAAGAATCAGCCCCAGCATTTT. Encoded protein: CASSLDSSKNQPQHF. The full variable domain, rest sourced from reference TRBV7-2 and TRBJ1-5, is GAGVSQSPSNKVTEKGKDVELRCDPISGHTALYWYRQSLGQGLEFLIYFQGNSAPDKSGLPSDRFSAERTGGSVSTLTIQRTQQEDSAVYLCASSLDSSKNQPQHFGDGTRLSIL.

The rearrangement links TRBV5-1 to TRBJ1-1, with TRBD1 as a possible D gene (6 bases). The CDR3 has 15 residues. The V end was cut by 5 bases, the J end by 6 bases, with 20 bases between. Germline CDR1 SGHRS, CDR2 YFSETQ. This CDR3 reads CASSKALQGIAEAFF. The CDR3 DNA sequence: TGCGCCAGCAGTAAGGCCCTACAGGGAATAGCTGAAGCTTTCTTT.

The chain carries TRBV19 and TRBJ1-2; 9 bases map to TRBD1. Germline V gene data show CDR1 as LNHDA and CDR2 as SQIVND (reference sequence). The CDR3 consists of 14 residues. With V trimmed by 3 bases and J by 7 bases, 6 bases remained unmatched. This CDR3 is CASSIQDRGAGYTF. In nucleotides, the CDR3 is TGTGCCAGTAGTATCCAGGACAGGGGTGCTGGCTACACCTTC.

The V and J genes are TRBV10-3 and TRBJ1-1, with 8 bases fitting TRBD1. The CDR3 contains 14 residues. The V gene end was trimmed by 6 bases and the J gene end by 0 bases; junction bases not matched to a gene: 3. The germline V gene encodes CDR1 ENHRY and CDR2 SYGVKD. The CDR3 spells CAISDRGLNTEAFF. CDR3 sequence (DNA): TGTGCCATCAGCGACAGGGGCCTGAACACTGAAGCTTTCTTT.

This chain links TRBV7-9 with TRBJ2-2; TRBD1 matches 10 bases. Germline CDR1 reads SEHNR; CDR2 reads FQNEAQ (reference sequence). CDR3 size: 15 residues. Trimming took 6 bases from V and 7 from J; bases not matched to a gene: 8. CDR3 region: CASRSRGQGIGELFF. In DNA, the CDR3 is TGTGCCAGCAGGTCTAGGGGACAGGGGATCGGGGAGCTGTTTTTT.

The V and J genes are TRBV2 and TRBJ2-7; D may be TRBD2 (6 bases). V lost 2 bases and J 3 bases, leaving 11 bases between the germline ends. The CDR3 runs 14 residues. Germline CDR1 SNHLY, CDR2 FYNNEI. In nucleotides, the CDR3 is TGTGCCAGCAGTGAACGGAAGGGAGGCTACGAGCAGTACTTC. Translating gives CASSERKGGYEQYF.

V and J are TRBV2 and TRBJ2-7, with D unclear. CDR3 size: 11 residues. Trimming pared 4 bases from V and 5 bases from J, leaving 6 bases between. From germline, CDR1 is SNHLY and CDR2 FYNNEI. CDR3 in DNA: TGTGCCAGCAGTGGGCTTAACGAGCAGTACTTC. Its translation is CASSGLNEQYF. Combining the CDR3 with reference TRBV2 and TRBJ2-7 gives the whole variable domain EPEVTQTPSHQVTQMGQEVILRCVPISNHLYFYWYRQILGQKVEFLVSFYNNEISEKSEIFDDQFSVERPDGSNFTLKIRSTKLEDSAMYFCASSGLNEQYFGPGTRLTVT.

This rearrangement joins TRBV3-1 (or the pseudogene TRBV3-2) to TRBJ2-1; D may be TRBD2 (6 bases). Germline loops: CDR1 LGHDT, CDR2 YNNKEL (reference sequence). The CDR3 length is 11 residues. The CDR3 DNA is TGTGGGACTTCGCGGGGCTATGAGCAGTTCTTC. It translates to CGTSRGYEQFF.

This clone is a singleton in its sample. This sequence joins TRBV21-1 and TRBJ2-4; TRBD2 is taken as the D call from the table, unchecked against the DNA. TRBV21-1 is shown as a pseudogene. This CDR3 region has 15 residues. Written as DNA, the CDR3 is TGTGCCAGCGTTCAAGGAGGACTAGCCAAAAACATTCAGTACTTC. Residues: CASVQGGLAKNIQYF.

The rearrangement links TRBV19 to TRBJ1-5, with 9 bases that match TRBD1. The germline CDR1 and CDR2 sequences are LNHDA and SQIVND (reference sequence). With 6 bases clipped from V and 0 bases from J, the junction kept 6 bases outside the gene matches. The CDR3 loop spans 16 amino acids. CDR3 loop: CASSITGGGSNQPQHF. CDR3 coding DNA: TGTGCCAGTAGCATAACAGGGGGCGGTAGCAATCAGCCCCAGCATTTT.

The V gene is TRBV11-3, the J gene TRBJ2-7; possible D gene TRBD1, 5 bases. CDR3 length equals 14 residues. Trimming stripped 2 bases from V and 5 bases from J, with 13 bases between. From germline, CDR1 is SGHNT and CDR2 YENEEA. This CDR3 is CASSLSDFRDEQYF. CDR3 in DNA: TGTGCCAGCAGCTTATCGGATTTCAGGGACGAGCAGTACTTC. Complete variable domain (other parts from reference TRBV11-3 and TRBJ2-7): EAGVVQSPRYKIIEKKQPVAFWCNPISGHNTLYWYLQNLGQGPELLIRYENEEAVDDSQLPKDRFSAERLKGVDSTLKIQPAELGDSAVYLCASSLSDFRDEQYFGPGTRLTVT.

This clone was seen just once. This chain uses TRBV6-1 with TRBJ1-5; 7 bases map to TRBD1. CDR3 length: 13 amino acids. V lost 3 bases and J lost 6; bases outside the gene matches: 2. Germline loops: CDR1 MNHNS, CDR2 SASEGT. CDR3 residues: CASSDRGFQPQHF. CDR3 DNA sequence: TGTGCCAGCAGTGACAGGGGGTTTCAGCCCCAGCATTTT.

V and J are TRBV7-6 and TRBJ1-5; TRBD1 agrees at 8 bases. This CDR3 comprises 18 residues. The V and J ends lost 2 bases and 0 bases, in that order; junction bases with no gene match: 9. Germline loops: CDR1 SGHVS, CDR2 FNYEAQ. CDR3 amino acids: CASSLRTGSYVSNQPQHF. The CDR3 DNA sequence: TGTGCCAGCAGCTTACGGACAGGGTCCTATGTTAGCAATCAGCCCCAGCATTTT.

This chain joins TRBV11-2 and TRBJ2-5, with 10 bases lining up with TRBD1. This CDR3 is 13 amino acids long. Germline CDR1 and CDR2: SGHAT and FQNNGV. With 5 bases clipped from V and 5 bases from J, the junction kept 2 bases outside the gene matches. The CDR3 coding sequence is TGTGCCAGCAGCAAGGGACAGGGGGAGACCCAGTACTTC. This gives the protein CASSKGQGETQYF. Based on the CDR3 plus reference TRBV11-2 and TRBJ2-5, the full variable domain is EAGVAQSPRYKIIEKRQSVAFWCNPISGHATLYWYQQILGQGPKLLIQFQNNGVVDDSQLPKDRFSAERLKGVDSTLKIQPAKLEDSAVYLCASSKGQGETQYFGPGTRLLVL.